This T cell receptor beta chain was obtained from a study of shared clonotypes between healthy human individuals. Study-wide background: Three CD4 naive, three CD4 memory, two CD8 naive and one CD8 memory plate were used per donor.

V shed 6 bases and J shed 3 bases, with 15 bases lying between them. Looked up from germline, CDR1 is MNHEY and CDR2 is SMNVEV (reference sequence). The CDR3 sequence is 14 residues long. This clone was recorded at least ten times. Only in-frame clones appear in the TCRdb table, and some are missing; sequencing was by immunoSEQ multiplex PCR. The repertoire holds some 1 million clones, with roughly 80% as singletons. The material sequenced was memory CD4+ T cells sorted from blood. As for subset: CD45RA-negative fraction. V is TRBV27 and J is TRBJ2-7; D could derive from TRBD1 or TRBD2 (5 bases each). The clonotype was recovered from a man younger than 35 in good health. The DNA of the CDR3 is TGTGCCAGCAGGTGGGACGCCCGGAACTACGAGCAGTACTTC. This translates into CASRWDARNYEQYF.